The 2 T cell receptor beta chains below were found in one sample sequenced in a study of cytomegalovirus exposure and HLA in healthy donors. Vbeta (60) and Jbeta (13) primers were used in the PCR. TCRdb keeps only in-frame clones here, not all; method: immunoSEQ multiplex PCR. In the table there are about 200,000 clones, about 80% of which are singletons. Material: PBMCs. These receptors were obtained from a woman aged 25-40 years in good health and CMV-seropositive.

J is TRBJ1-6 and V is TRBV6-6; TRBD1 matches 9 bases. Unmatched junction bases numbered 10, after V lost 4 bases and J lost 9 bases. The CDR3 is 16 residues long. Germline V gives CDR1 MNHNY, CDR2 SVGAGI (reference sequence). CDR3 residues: CASSLTGTGNSSPLHF. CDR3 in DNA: TGTGCCAGCAGTTTAACCGGGACAGGGAACAGTTCACCCCTCCACTTT.

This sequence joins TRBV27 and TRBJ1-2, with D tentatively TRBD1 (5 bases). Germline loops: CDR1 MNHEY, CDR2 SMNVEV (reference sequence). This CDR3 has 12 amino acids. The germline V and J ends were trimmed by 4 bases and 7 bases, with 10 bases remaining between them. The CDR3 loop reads CASSSGQGGYTF. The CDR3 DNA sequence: TGTGCCAGCAGTTCCGGACAAGGTGGCTACACCTTC.